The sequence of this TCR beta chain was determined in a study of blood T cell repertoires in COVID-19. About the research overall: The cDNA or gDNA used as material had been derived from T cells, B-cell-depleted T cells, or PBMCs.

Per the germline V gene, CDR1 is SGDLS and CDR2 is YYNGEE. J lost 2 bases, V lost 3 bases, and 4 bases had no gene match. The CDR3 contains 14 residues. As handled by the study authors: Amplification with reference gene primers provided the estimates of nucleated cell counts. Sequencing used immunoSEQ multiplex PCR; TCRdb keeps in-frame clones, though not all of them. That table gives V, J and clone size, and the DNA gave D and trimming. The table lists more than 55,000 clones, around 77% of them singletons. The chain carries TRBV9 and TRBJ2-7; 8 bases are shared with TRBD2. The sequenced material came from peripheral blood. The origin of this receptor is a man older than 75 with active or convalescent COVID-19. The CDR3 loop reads CASSAKRGPYEQYF. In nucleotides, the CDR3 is TGTGCCAGCAGCGCCAAGCGGGGGCCCTACGAGCAGTACTTC.